This is a list of T cell receptor beta chains from one sample in a study of metastatic and nonmetastatic thyroid tumors. TCRdb reanalyzed the PCR reads with MiXCR. Here the sample spans approximately 50,000 clones, approximately 22% being singletons. Sequenced sample: blood. The receptors were sampled from a female donor with papillary thyroid cancer or a benign thyroid nodule (not recorded which). Some clones in this sample may be carry-over from other donors' samples. CDR3s include the opening cysteine and the closing phenylalanine or tryptophan. A D gene is named only where the DNA matches it firmly. Only some rows state a clone size, as once, few, many or a class for expanded clones.

j_call: TRBJ1-2
clone_size: many
cdr3_length: 12
d_call: -
v_call: TRBV14
cdr3_nt: TGTGCCAGCAGTGACGCAGGCTTTGGCTACACCTTC
cdr3_aa: CASSDAGFGYTF

j_call: TRBJ2-1
clone_size: medium-sized
cdr3_length: 13
d_call: TRBD2
v_call: TRBV4-2
cdr3_nt: TGTGCCAGCAGCCCGGCGGGAGATGGTGAGCAGTTCTTC
cdr3_aa: CASSPAGDGEQFF

j_call: TRBJ2-1
clone_size: many
cdr3_length: 15
d_call: -
v_call: TRBV5-1
cdr3_nt: TGCGCCAGCAGCGCTGACTGGAGCTCCTACAATGAGCAGTTCTTC
cdr3_aa: CASSADWSSYNEQFF

j_call: TRBJ1-1
clone_size: -
cdr3_length: 14
d_call: -
v_call: TRBV9
cdr3_nt: TGTGCCAGCGGCGTAGTACATGGTGGCACTGAAGCTTTCTTT
cdr3_aa: CASGVVHGGTEAFF

j_call: TRBJ2-1
clone_size: many
cdr3_length: 14
d_call: -
v_call: TRBV3-1
cdr3_nt: TGTGCCAGCAGCCCAGGGTTTGCCTACAATGAGCAGTTCTTC
cdr3_aa: CASSPGFAYNEQFF

j_call: TRBJ1-2
clone_size: many
cdr3_length: 13
d_call: TRBD1
v_call: TRBV19
cdr3_nt: TGTGCCACCGGACAGGAGGGTTACTATGGCTACACCTTC
cdr3_aa: CATGQEGYYGYTF

j_call: TRBJ2-1
clone_size: many
cdr3_length: 16
d_call: -
v_call: TRBV11-2
cdr3_nt: TGTGCCAGCAGCTTCGGCGGGGAGAGCTCCTACAATGAGCAGTTCTTC
cdr3_aa: CASSFGGESSYNEQFF

j_call: TRBJ2-7
clone_size: many
cdr3_length: 13
d_call: -
v_call: TRBV3-1
cdr3_nt: TGTGCCAGCAGCCGCCTATCTAGTCAGGAGCAGTACTTC
cdr3_aa: CASSRLSSQEQYF

j_call: TRBJ2-5
clone_size: once
cdr3_length: 15
d_call: -
v_call: TRBV11-2
cdr3_nt: TGTGCCAGCAGTGGAAGGGGAGATGAGAGATATACCCAGTACTTC
cdr3_aa: CASSGRGDERYTQYF

j_call: TRBJ1-1
clone_size: many
cdr3_length: 14
d_call: -
v_call: TRBV7-8
cdr3_nt: TGTGCCAGCACCGGCCCTCACCAGAACACTGAAGCTTTCTTT
cdr3_aa: CASTGPHQNTEAFF

j_call: TRBJ2-7
clone_size: -
cdr3_length: 15
d_call: TRBD2
v_call: TRBV25-1
cdr3_nt: TGTGCCAGCAGTGAATGGAGCGGGGCGAGCGACGAGCGGTTCTTC
cdr3_aa: CASSEWSGASDERFF

j_call: TRBJ2-5
clone_size: few
cdr3_length: 15
d_call: TRBD2
v_call: TRBV6-2/TRBV6-3
cdr3_nt: TGTGACAGCAGTGAGACTAGCGGGAGCAGCGAGACCCAGTACTTC
cdr3_aa: CDSSETSGSSETQYF

j_call: TRBJ2-7
clone_size: many
cdr3_length: 12
d_call: -
v_call: TRBV7-8
cdr3_nt: TGTGCCAGCAGCTTAATAGCCTACGAGCAGTACTTC
cdr3_aa: CASSLIAYEQYF

j_call: TRBJ2-5
clone_size: -
cdr3_length: 14
d_call: TRBD1
v_call: TRBV10-3
cdr3_nt: TGTGCCATCAGGACAGGGGGAGGACAAGAGACCCAGTACTTC
cdr3_aa: CAIRTGGGQETQYF

j_call: TRBJ2-1
clone_size: -
cdr3_length: 16
d_call: -
v_call: TRBV5-1
cdr3_nt: TGCGCCAGCAGCTTAGAACAGGTTGTCCGGAGTAATGAGCAGTTCTTC
cdr3_aa: CASSLEQVVRSNEQFF

j_call: TRBJ1-2
clone_size: many
cdr3_length: 13
d_call: -
v_call: TRBV28
cdr3_nt: TGTGCCAGCAGCTTTCAGGGAACCTATGGCTACACCTTC
cdr3_aa: CASSFQGTYGYTF